This TCR beta chain was retrieved from a study of early T cells in non-severe SARS-CoV-2 infection. Study-level information: Sequencing input comprised bulk RNA from unsorted whole blood; chain pairing was not available.

TCRdb itself ran the 5' RACE reads through MiXCR, one entry per CDR3 protein. Of around 34,000 distinct CDR3 sequences listed, 3.5% to 5% are singletons. V was pared by 3 bases and J by 2 bases, with 17 bases between. Germline V gene data show CDR1 as LNHDA and CDR2 as SQIVND (reference sequence). The CDR3 runs 17 residues. Many counts were recorded for this clonotype. What it binds is not known. Notes on the study in general: Sequences matched to VDJdb favored anti-spike CD8 responses, while private and CD4 specificities were missed.

This chain joins TRBV19 and TRBJ2-1; possibly TRBD1 for D (5 bases). The material sequenced was whole blood. The TCR sequence derives from an adult who was a healthcare worker with PCR-confirmed SARS-CoV-2 infection or an uninfected control (not recorded which). The CDR3 bases are TGTGCCAGTAGTATGAGAGGACATCAGGGAACCTACAATGAGCAGTTCTTC. This codes for CASSMRGHQGTYNEQFF.